The clone carrying this T cell receptor (beta chain) appeared many times. Its antigen is undetermined. This entry belongs to a study of molecular identifiers for immune sequencing clone quantification. TCRdb reprocessed the PCR reads via MiXCR and lists one record per CDR3 protein. The profile shows about 320,000 distinct CDR3 sequences, roughly 23% of them singletons. Study results and limitations: Clones above 20 RNA copies contained over 98% of effector molecules and under 1% of naive molecules.

The sequence derives from a human donor in good health. Some libraries in this study had Jurkat cell RNA spiked in. The sample consisted of naive CD8+ T cells from blood, with Jurkat cell RNA spiked in. Subset described: FACS-sorted CD8+CD4-CCR7+CD45RA+ naive T cells.

The CDR3 nucleotides are TGTGCCAGTACTTTGACAGGTGGGAATCAGCCCCAGCATTTT. Amino acids: CASTLTGGNQPQHF. The chain recombines TRBV19 with TRBJ1-5, with a tentative D call TRBD1 (6 bases). The CDR3 has 14 residues. In germline, CDR1 is LNHDA, CDR2 SQIVND (reference sequence). V was cut by 7 bases and J by 4 bases, with 14 bases left in between. The variable domain in full, completed from reference TRBV19 and TRBJ1-5, reads DGGITQSPKYLFRKEGQNVTLSCEQNLNHDAMYWYRQDPGQGLRLIYYSQIVNDFQKGDIAEGYSVSREKKESFPLTVTSAQKNPTAFYLCASTLTGGNQPQHFGDGTRLSIL.